This T cell receptor beta chain was captured by sequencing in a study of chemoradiotherapy in HPV16-positive cancers. The data were produced by immunoSEQ multiplex PCR, yet TCRdb's version contains in-frame clones alone and is incomplete. The table has 20,000 to 30,000 clones, approximately 94% seen once; the top ten hold 2.5% to 3.5%. This sample was obtained from a patient who underwent chemoradiotherapy. This TCR derives from a human donor with HPV-associated anogenital cancer.

In nucleotides, the CDR3 is TGTGCCTGGGCGGGACAGGCTGTTTATGGCTACACCTTC. Its translation: CAWAGQAVYGYTF. The rearrangement joins TRBV30 to TRBJ1-2; 8 bases are shared with TRBD1. The V gene end was trimmed by 5 bases and the J gene end by 5 bases; junction bases not matched to a gene: 7. The V gene's germline CDR1 is GTSNPN and CDR2 SVGIG (reference sequence). The CDR3 contains 13 residues.